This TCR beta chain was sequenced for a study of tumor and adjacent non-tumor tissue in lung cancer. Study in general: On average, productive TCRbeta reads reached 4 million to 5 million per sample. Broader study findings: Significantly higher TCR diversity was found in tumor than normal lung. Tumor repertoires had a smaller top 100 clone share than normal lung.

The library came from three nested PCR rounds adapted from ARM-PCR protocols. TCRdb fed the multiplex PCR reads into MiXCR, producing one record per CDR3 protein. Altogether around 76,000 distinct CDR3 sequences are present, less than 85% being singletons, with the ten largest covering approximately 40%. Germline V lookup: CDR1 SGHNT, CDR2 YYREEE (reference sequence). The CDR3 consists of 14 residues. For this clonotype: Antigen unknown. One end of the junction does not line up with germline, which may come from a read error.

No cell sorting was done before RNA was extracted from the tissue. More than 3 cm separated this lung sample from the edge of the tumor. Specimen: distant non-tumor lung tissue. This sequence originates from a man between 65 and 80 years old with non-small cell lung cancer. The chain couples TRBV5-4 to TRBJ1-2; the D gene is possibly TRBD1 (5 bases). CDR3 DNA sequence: TGTGCCAGCAGGTTGGGAGGGGCACATTATGGCTACACCTTC. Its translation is CASRLGGAHYGYTF.